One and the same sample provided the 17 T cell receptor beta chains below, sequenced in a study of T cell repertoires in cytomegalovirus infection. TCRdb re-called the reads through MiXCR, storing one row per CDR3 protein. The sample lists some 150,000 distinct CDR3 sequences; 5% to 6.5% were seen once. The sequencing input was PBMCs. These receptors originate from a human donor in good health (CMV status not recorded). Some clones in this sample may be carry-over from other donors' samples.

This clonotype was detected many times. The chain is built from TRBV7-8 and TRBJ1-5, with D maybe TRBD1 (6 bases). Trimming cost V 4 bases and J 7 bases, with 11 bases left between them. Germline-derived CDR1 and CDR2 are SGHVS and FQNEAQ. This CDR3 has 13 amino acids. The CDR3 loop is CASSSNRVQPQHF. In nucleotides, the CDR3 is TGTGCCAGCAGCTCCAACAGGGTCCAGCCCCAGCATTTT.

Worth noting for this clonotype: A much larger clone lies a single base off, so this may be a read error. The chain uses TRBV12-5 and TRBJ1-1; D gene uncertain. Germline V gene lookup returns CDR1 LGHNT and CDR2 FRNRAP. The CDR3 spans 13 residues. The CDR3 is CASGLELNTEAYF. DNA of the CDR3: TGTGCTAGTGGTTTGGAATTGAACACTGAAGCTTACTTT.

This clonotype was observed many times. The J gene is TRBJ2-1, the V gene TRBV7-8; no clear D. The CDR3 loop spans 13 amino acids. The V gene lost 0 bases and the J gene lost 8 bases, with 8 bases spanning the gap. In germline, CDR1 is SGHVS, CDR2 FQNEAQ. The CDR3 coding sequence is TGTGCCAGCAGCTTAGCAGGGTTTCATGAGCAGTTCTTC. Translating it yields CASSLAGFHEQFF.

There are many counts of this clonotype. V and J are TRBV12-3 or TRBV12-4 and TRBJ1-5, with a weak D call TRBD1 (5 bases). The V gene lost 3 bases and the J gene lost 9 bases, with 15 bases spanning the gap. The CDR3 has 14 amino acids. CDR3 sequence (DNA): TGTGCCAGCAGTTTGAGGACAACCGGTCGGCCCCAGCATTTT. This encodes CASSLRTTGRPQHF.

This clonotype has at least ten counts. The CDR3 bases are TGCAGTGCTTTACCCCGGACAGGACGAGATAAACTGTTTTTT. This gives the protein CSALPRTGRDKLFF. This chain connects TRBV20-1 to TRBJ1-4; 7 bases match TRBD1. Germline CDR1 reads DFQATT; CDR2 reads SNEGSKA (reference sequence). The CDR3 extends over 14 amino acids. The J segment lost 11 bases and the V segment lost 5 bases, leaving 14 bases of the junction unmatched.

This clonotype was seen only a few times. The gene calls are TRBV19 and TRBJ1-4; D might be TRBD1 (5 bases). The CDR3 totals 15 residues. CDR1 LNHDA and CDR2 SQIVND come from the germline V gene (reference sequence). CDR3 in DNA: TGTGCTTTTTCGTCACAGAAGGACATGAATGAAAAACTGTTTTTT. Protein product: CAFSSQKDMNEKLFF.

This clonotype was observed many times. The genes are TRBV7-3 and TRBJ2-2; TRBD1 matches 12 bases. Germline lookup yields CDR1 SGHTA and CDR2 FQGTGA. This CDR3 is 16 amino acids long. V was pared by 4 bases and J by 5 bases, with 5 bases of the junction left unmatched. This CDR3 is CASSSGQGAGTGELFF. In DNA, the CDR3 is TGTGCCAGCAGCTCGGGACAGGGGGCCGGGACCGGGGAGCTGTTTTTT.

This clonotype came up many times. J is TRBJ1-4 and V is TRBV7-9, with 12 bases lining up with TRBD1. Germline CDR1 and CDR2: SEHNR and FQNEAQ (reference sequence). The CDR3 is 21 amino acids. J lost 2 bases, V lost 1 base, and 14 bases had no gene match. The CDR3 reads CASSLEPPGQGARRTNEKLFF. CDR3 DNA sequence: TGTGCCAGCAGCTTAGAGCCTCCGGGACAGGGGGCGCGAAGGACTAATGAAAAACTGTTTTTT. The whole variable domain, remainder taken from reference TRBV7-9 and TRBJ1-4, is DTGVSQNPRHKITKRGQNVTFRCDPISEHNRLYWYRQTLGQGPEFLTYFQNEAQLEKSRLLSDRFSAERPKGSFSTLEIQRTEQGDSAMYLCASSLEPPGQGARRTNEKLFFGSGTQLSVL.

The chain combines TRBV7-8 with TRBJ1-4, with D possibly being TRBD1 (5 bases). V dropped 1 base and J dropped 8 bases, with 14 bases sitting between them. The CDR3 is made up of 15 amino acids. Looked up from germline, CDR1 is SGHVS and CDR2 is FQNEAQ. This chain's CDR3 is CASSLVEGRREKLFF. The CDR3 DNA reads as TGTGCCAGCAGCTTAGTCGAGGGGAGGAGGGAAAAACTGTTTTTT.

The CDR3 reads CASSLVSGGGAFF. CDR3 DNA sequence: TGTGCCAGCAGCTTAGTGTCGGGCGGAGGCGCTTTCTTT. The chain has TRBV7-9 and TRBJ1-1, with no clear D. V was clipped by 1 base and J by 11 bases, with 14 bases between them. The length of the CDR3 is 13 residues. Germline lookup yields CDR1 SEHNR and CDR2 FQNEAQ (reference sequence).

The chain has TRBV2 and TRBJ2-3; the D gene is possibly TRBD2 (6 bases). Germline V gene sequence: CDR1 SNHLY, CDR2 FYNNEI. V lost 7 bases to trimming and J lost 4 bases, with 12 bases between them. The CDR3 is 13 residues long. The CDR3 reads CASNGGYPDTQYF. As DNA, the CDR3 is TGTGCCAGCAACGGAGGGTATCCAGATACGCAGTATTTT.

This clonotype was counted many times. For the CDR3, the DNA is TGTGCCAGCAGGGGACAGGGAAACTCCTACGAGCAGTACTTC. Amino acids: CASRGQGNSYEQYF. This chain connects TRBV6-5 to TRBJ2-7, with 9 bases matching TRBD1. The CDR3 runs 14 residues. The V segment lost 6 bases and the J segment 0 bases; nucleotides outside the gene matches: 3. CDR1 and CDR2 from the germline V gene are MNHEY and SVGAGI.

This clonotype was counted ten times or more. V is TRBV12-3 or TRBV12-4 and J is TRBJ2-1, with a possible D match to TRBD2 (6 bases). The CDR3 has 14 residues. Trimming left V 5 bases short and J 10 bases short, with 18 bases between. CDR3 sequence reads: CASSPGEAFGEQFF. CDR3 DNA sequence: TGTGCCAGCAGTCCGGGGGAGGCCTTCGGGGAGCAGTTCTTC.

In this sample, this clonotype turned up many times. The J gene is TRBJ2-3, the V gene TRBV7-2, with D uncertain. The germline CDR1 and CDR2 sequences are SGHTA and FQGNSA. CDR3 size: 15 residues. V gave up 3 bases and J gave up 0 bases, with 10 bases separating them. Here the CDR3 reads CASSLGGYSTDTQYF. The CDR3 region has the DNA TGTGCCAGCAGCTTGGGCGGCTACAGCACAGATACGCAGTATTTT.

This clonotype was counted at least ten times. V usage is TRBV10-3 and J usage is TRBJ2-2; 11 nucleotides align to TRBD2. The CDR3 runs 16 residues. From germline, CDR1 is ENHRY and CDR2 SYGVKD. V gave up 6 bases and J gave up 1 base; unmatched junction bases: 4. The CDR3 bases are TGTGCCATCAGCGACCTAGCGGGGGGGAACACCGGGGAGCTGTTTTTT. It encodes CAISDLAGGNTGELFF.

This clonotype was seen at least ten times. CDR3 bases: TGTGCCGCCTACAGGGTGAGGGACACTGAAGCTTTCTTT. Its translation is CAAYRVRDTEAFF. The chain combines TRBV28 with TRBJ1-1; perhaps TRBD1 as D (6 bases). Per germline, CDR1 MDHEN and CDR2 SYDVKM. This CDR3 contains 13 residues. V dropped 11 bases and J dropped 3 bases, with 16 bases sitting between them.

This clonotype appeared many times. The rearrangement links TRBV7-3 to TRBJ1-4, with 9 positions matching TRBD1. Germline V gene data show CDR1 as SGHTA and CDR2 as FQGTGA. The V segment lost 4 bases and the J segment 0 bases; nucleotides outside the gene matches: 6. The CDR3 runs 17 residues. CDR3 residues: CASSYRGLGPTNEKLFF. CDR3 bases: TGTGCCAGCAGCTACAGGGGGCTGGGACCAACTAATGAAAAACTGTTTTTT.